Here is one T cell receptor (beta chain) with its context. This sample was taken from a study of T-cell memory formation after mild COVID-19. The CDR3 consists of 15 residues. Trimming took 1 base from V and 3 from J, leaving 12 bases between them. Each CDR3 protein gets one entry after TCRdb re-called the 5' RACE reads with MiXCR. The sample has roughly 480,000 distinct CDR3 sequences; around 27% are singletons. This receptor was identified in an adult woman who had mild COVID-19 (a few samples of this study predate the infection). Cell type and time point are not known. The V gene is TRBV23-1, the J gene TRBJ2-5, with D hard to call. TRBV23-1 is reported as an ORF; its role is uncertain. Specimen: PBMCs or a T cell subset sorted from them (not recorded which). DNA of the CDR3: TGCGCCAGCAGTCAATGGGCCGCTTCCAAAGAGACCCAGTACTTC. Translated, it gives CASSQWAASKETQYF.